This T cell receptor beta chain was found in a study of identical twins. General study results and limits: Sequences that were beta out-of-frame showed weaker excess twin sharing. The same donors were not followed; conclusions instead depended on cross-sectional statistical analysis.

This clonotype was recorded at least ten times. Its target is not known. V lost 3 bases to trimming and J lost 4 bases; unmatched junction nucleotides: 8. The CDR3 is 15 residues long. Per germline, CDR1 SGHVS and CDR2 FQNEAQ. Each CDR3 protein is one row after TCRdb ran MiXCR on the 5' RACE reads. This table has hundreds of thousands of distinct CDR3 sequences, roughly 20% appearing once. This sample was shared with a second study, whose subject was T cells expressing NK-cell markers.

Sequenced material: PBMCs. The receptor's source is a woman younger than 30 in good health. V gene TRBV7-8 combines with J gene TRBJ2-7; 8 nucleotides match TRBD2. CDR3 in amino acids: CASSLGSGGPYEQYF. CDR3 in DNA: TGTGCCAGCAGCTTGGGCTCGGGAGGGCCTTACGAGCAGTACTTC.